Listed below are T cell receptor beta chains from one sample, sequenced in a study of blood T cells in healthy people across ages. MiXCR, applied by TCRdb to the 5' RACE reads, yields one record per CDR3 protein. The sample yields approximately 780,000 distinct CDR3 sequences, about 26% seen once. The data also belong to a second study, concerning T cells of mothers and their children.

Source material: blood. All receptors come from a boy aged 10-17 years in good health. The CDR3 runs from the conserved cysteine through the conserved F or W. A D gene is named only where the DNA matches it firmly. Size values are once, few and many counts, or a class for expanded clones, and some rows have none.

V gene: TRBV6-5
J gene: TRBJ1-6
D gene: TRBD1
clone size: -
CDR3 DNA: TGTGCCAGCAGTTACTCGGCAGGCCGACAGGGATCACCCCTCCACTTT
CDR3 protein: CASSYSAGRQGSPLHF

V gene: TRBV27
J gene: TRBJ2-7
D gene: -
clone size: few
CDR3 DNA: TGTGCCAGCAGTCCTCCCCTGAGGTCGGGCGCAGGCTACGAGCAGTACTTC
CDR3 protein: CASSPPLRSGAGYEQYF

V gene: TRBV29-1
J gene: TRBJ2-7
D gene: TRBD1
clone size: many
CDR3 DNA: TGCAGCGTTGCAGGACAGGGGGGCTCCTACGAGCAGTACTTC
CDR3 protein: CSVAGQGGSYEQYF

V gene: TRBV7-2
J gene: TRBJ2-4
D gene: TRBD1
clone size: few
CDR3 DNA: TGTGCCAGCAGCTTAGAAGGGACAGGGGAGGGGGACATTCAGTACTTC
CDR3 protein: CASSLEGTGEGDIQYF

V gene: TRBV15
J gene: TRBJ2-1
D gene: -
clone size: -
CDR3 DNA: TGTGCCACCAGCCAACCGCGCATGAGCAGGGGAAGAAATGAGCAGTTCTTC
CDR3 protein: CATSQPRMSRGRNEQFF

V gene: TRBV5-1
J gene: TRBJ2-7
D gene: -
clone size: few
CDR3 DNA: TGCGCCAGCGCCCTGGAGTGGGGTCCAGGGTACGAGCAGTACTTC
CDR3 protein: CASALEWGPGYEQYF

V gene: TRBV29-1
J gene: TRBJ2-5
D gene: -
clone size: few
CDR3 DNA: TGCAGCGTGGGGCCAGGCGGTGAGACCCAGTACTTC
CDR3 protein: CSVGPGGETQYF

V gene: TRBV6-1
J gene: TRBJ2-5
D gene: -
clone size: -
CDR3 DNA: TGTGCCAGCAGTGCCCGGGACACGCAAGAGACCCAGTACTTC
CDR3 protein: CASSARDTQETQYF

V gene: TRBV12-3/TRBV12-4
J gene: TRBJ2-5
D gene: -
clone size: -
CDR3 DNA: TGTGCCAGCAGTTTAACCCAGACCAGGGAGACCCAGTACTTC
CDR3 protein: CASSLTQTRETQYF

V gene: TRBV7-9
J gene: TRBJ1-2
D gene: TRBD1
clone size: -
CDR3 DNA: TGTGCCAGCGAAACGACAGGGGCGGACTATGGCTACACCTTC
CDR3 protein: CASETTGADYGYTF

V gene: TRBV4-1
J gene: TRBJ2-7
D gene: -
clone size: -
CDR3 DNA: TGCGCCAGCAGCCAAGGGGTGGACGTGTCCTACGAGCAGTACTTC
CDR3 protein: CASSQGVDVSYEQYF

V gene: TRBV15
J gene: TRBJ2-5
D gene: -
clone size: -
CDR3 DNA: TGTGCCACCAGCTCTCGGGGAGAGACCCAGTACTTC
CDR3 protein: CATSSRGETQYF

V gene: TRBV5-1
J gene: TRBJ2-1
D gene: TRBD2
clone size: few
CDR3 DNA: TGCGCCAGCAGCCCTACCACTAGCGGGGGGGCCAGGTACAATGAGCAGTTCTTC
CDR3 protein: CASSPTTSGGARYNEQFF

V gene: TRBV15
J gene: TRBJ2-7
D gene: -
clone size: few
CDR3 DNA: TGTGCCACCAGCAGAGGAGGAAGGTACGAGCAGTACTTC
CDR3 protein: CATSRGGRYEQYF

V gene: TRBV3-1
J gene: TRBJ1-6
D gene: -
clone size: few
CDR3 DNA: TGTGCCAGCAGCTCGGGCGGGGATTCACCCCTCCACTTT
CDR3 protein: CASSSGGDSPLHF

V gene: TRBV12-3/TRBV12-4
J gene: TRBJ2-5
D gene: -
clone size: few
CDR3 DNA: TGTGCCAGCAGTGAGGCCGGACGGCTAAGGGAGACCCAGTACTTC
CDR3 protein: CASSEAGRLRETQYF

V gene: TRBV20-1
J gene: TRBJ1-5
D gene: -
clone size: -
CDR3 DNA: TGCAGAGCTAGGGGGGGTGGCGGGCAGCCCCAGCATTTT
CDR3 protein: CRARGGGGQPQHF

V gene: TRBV5-1
J gene: TRBJ2-7
D gene: -
clone size: few
CDR3 DNA: TGCGCCAGCAGCTGGGGTCAGGAGAGCCACGAGCAGTACTTC
CDR3 protein: CASSWGQESHEQYF

V gene: TRBV9
J gene: TRBJ1-5
D gene: -
clone size: -
CDR3 DNA: TGTGCCAGCAGCGTAGGGACAAACCAGCCCCAGCATTTT
CDR3 protein: CASSVGTNQPQHF

V gene: TRBV4-1
J gene: TRBJ2-2
D gene: TRBD1
clone size: few
CDR3 DNA: TGCGCCAGCAGCCAAGAGCGCTTCCACTCAGGGGGACGGACCGGGGAGCTGTTTTTT
CDR3 protein: CASSQERFHSGGRTGELFF

V gene: TRBV11-2
J gene: TRBJ2-4
D gene: TRBD2
clone size: few
CDR3 DNA: TGTGCCAGCAGCGGGAGGGTGGCCCGCTTTCAGTACTTC
CDR3 protein: CASSGRVARFQYF

V gene: TRBV5-4
J gene: TRBJ2-7
D gene: -
clone size: -
CDR3 DNA: TGTGCCAGCAGCTCCACCTCAGGGCTATATGACGAGCAGTACTTC
CDR3 protein: CASSSTSGLYDEQYF

V gene: TRBV5-1
J gene: TRBJ2-2
D gene: -
clone size: few
CDR3 DNA: TGCGCCAGCAGCTTGGCAGCGTTTCGAGACGGGGAGCTGTTTTTT
CDR3 protein: CASSLAAFRDGELFF

V gene: TRBV29-1
J gene: TRBJ1-1
D gene: -
clone size: few
CDR3 DNA: TGCAGCGAACTTTCCGGGGCGGGGACTGAAGCTTTCTTT
CDR3 protein: CSELSGAGTEAFF

V gene: TRBV20-1
J gene: TRBJ2-1
D gene: -
clone size: -
CDR3 DNA: TGCAGTGCTAGACGGACACCCAGCTCCTACAATGAGCAGTTCTTC
CDR3 protein: CSARRTPSSYNEQFF

V gene: TRBV6-1
J gene: TRBJ2-3
D gene: -
clone size: few
CDR3 DNA: TGTGCCAGCAGTGAAGCGCTCGGGGAAGGGGGCACAGATACGCAGTATTTT
CDR3 protein: CASSEALGEGGTDTQYF

V gene: TRBV18
J gene: TRBJ2-1
D gene: -
clone size: -
CDR3 DNA: TGTGCCAGCTCACCAATGTCCAGCCCCCTTATAAATGAGCTGTTCTTC
CDR3 protein: CASSPMSSPLINELFF

V gene: TRBV29-1
J gene: TRBJ2-6
D gene: -
clone size: -
CDR3 DNA: TGCAGCGTTGAAGGTCGGGACGAGGCCAACGTCCTGACTTTC
CDR3 protein: CSVEGRDEANVLTF

V gene: TRBV6-1
J gene: TRBJ1-5
D gene: -
clone size: few
CDR3 DNA: TGTGCCAGCATGAAGACAGTCCAGTATAGCAATCAGCCCCAGCATTTT
CDR3 protein: CASMKTVQYSNQPQHF

V gene: TRBV12-3/TRBV12-4
J gene: TRBJ2-5
D gene: TRBD2
clone size: -
CDR3 DNA: TGTGCCAGCAGTTTAGCGCGGCTAGCGGGAGGCCAGGTCTTC
CDR3 protein: CASSLARLAGGQVF

V gene: TRBV2
J gene: TRBJ2-7
D gene: -
clone size: few
CDR3 DNA: TGTGCCAGCAGTGAAGCCGCGAGTTCCTACGAGCAGTACTTC
CDR3 protein: CASSEAASSYEQYF

V gene: TRBV29-1
J gene: TRBJ1-2
D gene: -
clone size: -
CDR3 DNA: TGCAGCGTTTTGGCTTATGACGGACTACCTATTGACTACACCTTC
CDR3 protein: CSVLAYDGLPIDYTF

V gene: TRBV25-1
J gene: TRBJ2-3
D gene: TRBD1
clone size: -
CDR3 DNA: TGTGCCAGCAGGGGCTCCGGACAGGGGCGCGGAGATACGCAGTATTTT
CDR3 protein: CASRGSGQGRGDTQYF

V gene: TRBV20-1
J gene: TRBJ2-1
D gene: -
clone size: -
CDR3 DNA: TGCAGTGCCTGGGGGGCAGACCCCTATGAGCAGTTCTTC
CDR3 protein: CSAWGADPYEQFF

V gene: TRBV18
J gene: TRBJ2-1
D gene: TRBD2
clone size: once
CDR3 DNA: TGTGCCAGCTCACGAACAGCGGGGGCCTACAATGAGCAGTTCTTC
CDR3 protein: CASSRTAGAYNEQFF

V gene: TRBV3-1
J gene: TRBJ1-5
D gene: -
clone size: -
CDR3 DNA: TGTGCCAGCAACCAAGGCAGATCCAATCAGCCCCAGCATTTT
CDR3 protein: CASNQGRSNQPQHF

V gene: TRBV28
J gene: TRBJ2-2
D gene: -
clone size: few
CDR3 DNA: TGTGCCAGCAGTCTTCCAAACTGGCGGGGAGCCGGGGAGCTGTTTTTT
CDR3 protein: CASSLPNWRGAGELFF

V gene: TRBV2
J gene: TRBJ2-6
D gene: -
clone size: -
CDR3 DNA: TGTGCCAGCGTGCCAGGGGCTGGGGCCAACGTCCTGACTTTC
CDR3 protein: CASVPGAGANVLTF

V gene: TRBV4-3
J gene: TRBJ2-7
D gene: TRBD1
clone size: -
CDR3 DNA: TGCGCCAAGGACAGGGACCACGAGCAGTACTTC
CDR3 protein: CAKDRDHEQYF

V gene: TRBV12-3/TRBV12-4
J gene: TRBJ2-2
D gene: -
clone size: -
CDR3 DNA: TGTGCCAGCAGCCCGGGACCCGGGGAGCTGTTTTTT
CDR3 protein: CASSPGPGELFF

V gene: TRBV3-1
J gene: TRBJ1-2
D gene: -
clone size: few
CDR3 DNA: TGTGCCAGCAGCTCGACAGAGGTGGACTACGGCTACACCTTC
CDR3 protein: CASSSTEVDYGYTF

V gene: TRBV20-1
J gene: TRBJ1-4
D gene: -
clone size: many
CDR3 DNA: TGCAGTGCTAGAGAATGGCAGGATAATGAAAAACTGTTTTTT
CDR3 protein: CSAREWQDNEKLFF

V gene: TRBV28
J gene: TRBJ1-1
D gene: TRBD1
clone size: -
CDR3 DNA: TGTGCCAGCAAAACAGGGGCTGAAGCTTTCTTT
CDR3 protein: CASKTGAEAFF

V gene: TRBV6-5
J gene: TRBJ2-3
D gene: -
clone size: -
CDR3 DNA: TGTGCCAGCAGTTACGACCGGATCCTCCCACCCACAGATACGCAGTATTTT
CDR3 protein: CASSYDRILPPTDTQYF

V gene: TRBV19
J gene: TRBJ2-1
D gene: TRBD2
clone size: many
CDR3 DNA: TGTGCCAGTAGTACGGGCGGGGGGACCTCTATGGCTAGGAATGAGCAGTTCTTC
CDR3 protein: CASSTGGGTSMARNEQFF